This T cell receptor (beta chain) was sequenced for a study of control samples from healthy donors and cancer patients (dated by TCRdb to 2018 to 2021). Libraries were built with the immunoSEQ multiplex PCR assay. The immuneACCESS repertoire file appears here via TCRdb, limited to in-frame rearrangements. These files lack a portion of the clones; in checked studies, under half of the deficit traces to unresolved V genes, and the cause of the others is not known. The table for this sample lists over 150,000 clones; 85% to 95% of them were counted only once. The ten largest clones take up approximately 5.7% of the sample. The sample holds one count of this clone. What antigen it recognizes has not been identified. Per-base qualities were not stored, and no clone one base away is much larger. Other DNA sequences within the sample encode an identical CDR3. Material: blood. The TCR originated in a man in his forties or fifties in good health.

CDR3 protein: CASSPRTGDNEQFF. Read as DNA, the sequence is TGTGCCAGCTCACCCAGGACAGGAGACAATGAGCAGTTCTTC. This sequence uses TRBV18 and TRBJ2-1, and 7 junctional nucleotides match TRBD1. Sequences KGHSH (CDR1) and LQKENI (CDR2) are obtained from the germline V gene. Spanning cysteine to phenylalanine, the CDR3 consists of 14 amino acids. Of the read, only the CDR3 DNA is kept; its 42 bases are in frame from base 1. Relative to germline, V is missing 3 bases and J is missing 5 bases, with 4 bases of the junction outside any gene match.